Below, 5 T cell receptor beta chains from the same sample are listed, as sequenced in a study of blood T cell repertoires in COVID-19. Here immunoSEQ multiplex PCR was the method, and the copy in TCRdb shows in-frame clones only, minus some. Here the sample spans about 180,000 clones, roughly 77% being singletons. Sequencing was carried out using peripheral blood. The receptors were sampled from a man in his 70s with active or convalescent COVID-19.

The J gene is TRBJ1-5, the V gene TRBV30, with 11 bases lining up with TRBD1. The CDR3 sequence is 14 residues long. Trimming at V came to 5 bases and at J to 2 bases, leaving 2 bases not matched to a gene. Germline CDR1 reads GTSNPN; CDR2 reads SVGIG (reference sequence). The CDR3 protein is CAWGQGAGNQPQHF. In DNA form, the CDR3 reads TGTGCCTGGGGACAGGGGGCTGGCAATCAGCCCCAGCATTTT.

The chain carries TRBV21-1 and TRBJ1-3; the listed D gene, TRBD1, was not tested against the DNA. TRBV21-1 counts as a pseudogene. CDR3 size: 18 residues. This chain's CDR3 is CASSKEGESLYSGNTIYF. The CDR3, as DNA: TGTGCCAGCAGCAAAGAGGGGGAATCATTATACTCTGGAAACACCATATATTTT.

This clone was observed a single time. The J gene is TRBJ2-1, the V gene TRBV12-5; 12 nucleotides align to TRBD2. This CDR3 has 18 amino acids. After removal of 6 bases from V and 4 bases from J, the junction contained 13 bases not matched to a gene. Germline assignment: CDR1 LGHNT and CDR2 FRNRAP. The chain's CDR3 is CASGRLAGGPSGYNEQFF. The CDR3 region has the DNA TGTGCTAGTGGGCGTCTAGCGGGGGGGCCGTCGGGTTACAATGAGCAGTTCTTC.

V is TRBV30 and J is TRBJ1-6, with D unresolved. In germline, CDR1 is GTSNPN, CDR2 SVGIG (reference sequence). The CDR3 loop spans 15 amino acids. V was clipped by 1 base and J by 9 bases, with 16 bases between them. CDR3 nucleotide sequence: TGTGCCTGGAGTGGGGGAGGGCTTTTGAGTTCACCCCTCCACTTT. Amino acid sequence: CAWSGGGLLSSPLHF.

This clone came up a few times. CDR3 nucleotide sequence: TGTGCCAGCAGTTCCCTTCAGGGGGCGATGGAGGAGACCCAGTACTTC. This translates into CASSSLQGAMEETQYF. This chain connects TRBV6-5 to TRBJ2-5, with 8 bases that match TRBD1. With V trimmed by 4 bases and J by 5 bases, 12 bases remained unmatched. Looked up from germline, CDR1 is MNHEY and CDR2 is SVGAGI. The CDR3 totals 16 residues.